The rows below give T cell receptor beta chains drawn from one sample of a study of CXCR3-negative and CXCR3-positive naive CD8 T cells. TCRdb reprocessed the 5' RACE reads and keeps a single row for each CDR3 protein, giving no DNA. The record lists 85,000 to 90,000 distinct CDR3 sequences, of which the ten most abundant hold 0.7% to 1%. Material: naive CXCR3+ CD8+ T cells from blood. Every receptor here comes from a human donor in good health. Some clones in this sample may be carry-over from other donors' samples. The CDR3 runs from the conserved cysteine through the conserved F or W.

V gene	J gene	CDR3 protein
TRBV7-6	TRBJ2-1	CASSLARHPEQFF
TRBV6-2/TRBV6-3	TRBJ2-3	CASKRDRGTDTQYF
TRBV20-1	TRBJ1-1	CSALQGAHTEAFF
TRBV5-1	TRBJ2-3	CASNGGLPDTQYF
TRBV27	TRBJ2-7	CASSLRLVDYEQYF
TRBV12-3/TRBV12-4	TRBJ2-3	CASSQGFSTDTQYF
TRBV7-9	TRBJ2-7	CASSSSPRGHGVYEQYF
TRBV5-5	TRBJ2-7	CASSLDRGGYEQYF
TRBV6-1	TRBJ2-1	CATSSERSSYNEQFF
TRBV12-3/TRBV12-4	TRBJ2-4	CASSSDRGLGDIQYF
TRBV7-9	TRBJ2-7	CASSLLDLEQYF
TRBV10-3	TRBJ1-5	CAIQLGQGAYQPQHF
TRBV29-1	TRBJ2-7	CSVEGDRGDYEQYF
TRBV29-1	TRBJ2-7	CSAQGPSIEQYF
TRBV7-2	TRBJ1-4	CASSLVGRTNEKLFF
TRBV6-2/TRBV6-3	TRBJ2-5	CASSSGPGLAETQYF
TRBV5-1	TRBJ2-7	CASSTDWSYEQYF
TRBV28	TRBJ2-7	CASRPDRGFYEQYF
TRBV29-1	TRBJ2-7	CSVLVGPEQYF
TRBV27	TRBJ2-1	CASSFNSGGMNEQFF
TRBV20-1	TRBJ2-3	CSARPFDPRGAQREDTQYF
TRBV27	TRBJ2-4	CASSFWKDSREYF
TRBV6-6	TRBJ2-6	CASRAGANVLTF
TRBV29-1	TRBJ2-5	CSVDRDWETQYF
TRBV27	TRBJ2-7	CASSYGWGGTYEQYF
TRBV28	TRBJ1-4	CASSAIGGVNEKLFF
TRBV27	TRBJ1-4	CASSGGQELNEKLFF
TRBV19	TRBJ1-5	CASSPGRLEGNQPQHF
TRBV6-5	TRBJ2-3	CASSYGTTDTQYF
TRBV6-2/TRBV6-3	TRBJ1-1	CASHETGVGTEAFF
TRBV14	TRBJ2-5	CASSQDPWGLWTGLQETQYF
TRBV4-3	TRBJ2-1	CASSQTSGGFNEQFF
TRBV11-3	TRBJ2-1	CVSSLDPGEQFF
TRBV6-1	TRBJ2-7	CASSELSQPSYEQYF
TRBV14	TRBJ2-3	CASSQGTSGTDTQYF
TRBV28	TRBJ1-1	CAIHQGFEAFF
TRBV28	TRBJ2-7	CASSWLAGSYEQYF
TRBV4-1	TRBJ1-1	CASSHSGQGLLEAFF
TRBV7-8	TRBJ1-6	CASSLGEGRLLGSPLHF
TRBV5-1	TRBJ1-1	CASTPPEQTMNTEAFF
TRBV5-1	TRBJ1-1	CASSSTPNTEAFF
TRBV29-1	TRBJ2-1	CSVEDWGQMYNEQFF
TRBV27	TRBJ2-3	CASRALGDTQYF
TRBV21-1	TRBJ2-3	CASSKVLYGGQDTQYF
TRBV5-1	TRBJ2-5	CASSLWGLQETQYF
TRBV29-1	TRBJ2-7	CSVVGPTPPLGEQYF
TRBV5-1	TRBJ2-1	CASSLVVLRNEQFF